What follows are 15 T cell receptor beta chains derived from one specimen sequenced in a study of blood T cell repertoires in COVID-19. Method: immunoSEQ multiplex PCR; TCRdb's copy keeps in-frame clones and lacks some. The repertoire holds around 35,000 clones, with 87% as singletons. Sequencing was performed on peripheral blood. These receptors all come from a human donor in a cohort sampled during active COVID-19.

This chain joins TRBV9 and TRBJ2-7; 8 positions agree with TRBD2. This CDR3 spans 14 amino acids. Germline lookup yields CDR1 SGDLS and CDR2 YYNGEE. V was clipped by 5 bases and J by 3 bases; unmatched bases: 7. CDR3 residues: CASSQLSGGYEQYF. The CDR3 nucleotides read TGTGCCAGCAGTCAACTAAGCGGGGGCTACGAGCAGTACTTC.

A few counts support this clone. The rearrangement uses TRBV6-6 and TRBJ1-1; TRBD1 might be the D (5 bases). The CDR3 runs 14 residues. CDR1 MNHNY and CDR2 SVGAGI come from the germline V gene (reference sequence). Trimming shortened V by 10 bases and J by 0 bases, and 15 bases separated the two germline ends. CDR3 sequence (DNA): TGTGCCACGTCGACAGTGTTCGTGAACACTGAAGCTTTCTTT. It encodes CATSTVFVNTEAFF.

The rearrangement links TRBV4-1 to TRBJ1-1; D might be TRBD1 (5 bases). V was pared by 3 bases and J by 10 bases, with 18 bases between. Looked up from germline, CDR1 is MGHRA and CDR2 is YSYEKL. There are 14 residues in the CDR3. CDR3 region: CASSHERRGMRAFF. Written as DNA, the CDR3 is TGCGCCAGCAGCCACGAAAGGAGGGGCATGAGAGCTTTCTTT.

The rearrangement joins TRBV4-3 to TRBJ2-1, with 9 bases that match TRBD2. CDR1 is LGHNA, CDR2 YSLEER, per germline. CDR3 length: 15 amino acids. Trimming at V came to 3 bases and at J to 5 bases, leaving 5 bases not matched to a gene. CDR3: CASSQLAGFHNEQFF. The CDR3 DNA follows: TGCGCCAGCAGCCAGCTAGCGGGGTTTCACAATGAGCAGTTCTTC.

The chain carries TRBV21-1 and TRBJ1-1; no check of the table's D call, TRBD1, against the DNA was made. TRBV21-1 has pseudogene status. This CDR3 contains 13 residues. CDR3 coding DNA: TGTGCCAGCGGGGACACCGCGAACACTGAAGCTTTCTTT. This gives the protein CASGDTANTEAFF.

The chain carries TRBV3-1 (or the pseudogene TRBV3-2) and TRBJ2-7, with TRBD1 matching 7 bases. The germline gives CDR1 LGHDT, CDR2 YNNKEL (reference sequence). The junction had 11 bases not matched to a gene; V was cut back by 5 bases and J by 4 bases. The CDR3 covers 15 residues. The CDR3 DNA sequence: TGTGCCAGCAGCGCAGCCGGACAGGTCGGGTACGAGCAGTACTTC. As protein: CASSAAGQVGYEQYF.

The chain is built from TRBV5-4 and TRBJ2-5, with D maybe TRBD2 (5 bases). Germline CDR1 reads SGHNT; CDR2 reads YYREEE (reference sequence). The CDR3 contains 14 residues. Trimming shortened V by 0 bases and J by 4 bases, and 10 bases separated the two germline ends. CDR3 residues: CASSLAGAAETQYF. DNA of the CDR3: TGTGCCAGCAGCTTGGCAGGAGCGGCAGAGACCCAGTACTTC.

The chain recombines TRBV28 with TRBJ2-2; 7 positions agree with TRBD2. The germline V gene encodes CDR1 MDHEN and CDR2 SYDVKM. The CDR3 runs 14 residues. Trimming at V came to 5 bases and at J to 6 bases, leaving 6 bases not matched to a gene. The CDR3 loop is CASSRTSASGELFF. The CDR3 region has the DNA TGTGCCAGCAGTCGGACTAGTGCCTCCGGGGAGCTGTTTTTT.

The chain couples TRBV2 to TRBJ1-1; D ambiguous. Per germline, CDR1 SNHLY and CDR2 FYNNEI. This CDR3 is built from 15 residues. Trimming left V 6 bases short and J 4 bases short, with 18 bases between. The CDR3: CASSQTREGFTEAFF. The CDR3 bases are TGTGCCAGCAGCCAGACCCGTGAGGGTTTCACTGAAGCTTTCTTT.

The rearrangement uses TRBV4-2 and TRBJ1-2, with TRBD1 matching 8 bases. The germline CDR1 and CDR2 sequences are LGHNA and YNFKEQ. CDR3 length: 15 residues. V shed 2 bases and J 0 bases; nucleotides not matched to a gene: 2. The CDR3 nucleotides are TGTGCCAGCAGCCAATCACAGGGGGCTAACTATGGCTACACCTTC. This sequence encodes CASSQSQGANYGYTF.

V is TRBV19 and J is TRBJ2-1; 9 bases align to TRBD2. The junction had 6 bases not matched to a gene; V was cut back by 7 bases and J by 2 bases. This CDR3 region has 15 residues. CDR1 and CDR2 from the germline V gene are LNHDA and SQIVND (reference sequence). The CDR3 DNA sequence: TGTGCCAGTACCCCTAGCGGGGCCACCTACAATGAGCAGTTCTTC. This sequence encodes CASTPSGATYNEQFF.

This clone has a single count. This chain joins TRBV7-9 and TRBJ2-3; D is uncertain. Germline assignment: CDR1 SEHNR and CDR2 FQNEAQ (reference sequence). Trimming took off 3 bases at V and 2 bases at J, with 9 bases between the two ends. This CDR3 spans 14 amino acids. The CDR3 is CASSLGQLTDTQYF. The CDR3 DNA is TGTGCCAGCAGCTTGGGCCAACTCACAGATACGCAGTATTTT.

The chain joins TRBV7-8 to TRBJ2-7, with 15 positions matching TRBD2. The V gene's germline CDR1 is SGHVS and CDR2 FQNEAQ. The junction had 6 bases not matched to a gene; V was cut back by 5 bases and J by 4 bases. This CDR3 is built from 16 residues. CDR3 sequence: CASSPGTSGGRYEQYF. The CDR3, as DNA: TGTGCCAGCAGCCCGGGGACTAGCGGGGGGAGGTACGAGCAGTACTTC.

This chain links TRBV9 with TRBJ1-4, with D possibly TRBD1 on 5 matching bases. CDR1 is SGDLS, CDR2 YYNGEE, per germline. V lost 9 bases and J 8 bases, leaving 23 bases between the germline ends. The CDR3 is 15 residues long. CDR3 sequence: CATPPVRRGWEKLFF. As DNA, the CDR3 is TGTGCCACCCCTCCCGTGAGAAGGGGTTGGGAAAAACTGTTTTTT. The variable domain in full, completed from reference TRBV9 and TRBJ1-4, reads DSGVTQTPKHLITATGQRVTLRCSPRSGDLSVYWYQQSLDQGLQFLIQYYNGEERAKGNILERFSAQQFPDLHSELNLSSLELGDSALYFCATPPVRRGWEKLFFGSGTQLSVL.

The chain is built from TRBV20-1 and TRBJ2-7, with 7 bases aligning to TRBD1. CDR1 DFQATT and CDR2 SNEGSKA come from the germline V gene (reference sequence). The CDR3 loop spans 14 amino acids. V was pared by 5 bases and J by 1 base, with 8 bases of the junction left unmatched. The CDR3 region has the DNA TGCAGTGCTCGTGGACAGGAACTTTCCTACGAGCAGTACTTC. Its protein product is CSARGQELSYEQYF.